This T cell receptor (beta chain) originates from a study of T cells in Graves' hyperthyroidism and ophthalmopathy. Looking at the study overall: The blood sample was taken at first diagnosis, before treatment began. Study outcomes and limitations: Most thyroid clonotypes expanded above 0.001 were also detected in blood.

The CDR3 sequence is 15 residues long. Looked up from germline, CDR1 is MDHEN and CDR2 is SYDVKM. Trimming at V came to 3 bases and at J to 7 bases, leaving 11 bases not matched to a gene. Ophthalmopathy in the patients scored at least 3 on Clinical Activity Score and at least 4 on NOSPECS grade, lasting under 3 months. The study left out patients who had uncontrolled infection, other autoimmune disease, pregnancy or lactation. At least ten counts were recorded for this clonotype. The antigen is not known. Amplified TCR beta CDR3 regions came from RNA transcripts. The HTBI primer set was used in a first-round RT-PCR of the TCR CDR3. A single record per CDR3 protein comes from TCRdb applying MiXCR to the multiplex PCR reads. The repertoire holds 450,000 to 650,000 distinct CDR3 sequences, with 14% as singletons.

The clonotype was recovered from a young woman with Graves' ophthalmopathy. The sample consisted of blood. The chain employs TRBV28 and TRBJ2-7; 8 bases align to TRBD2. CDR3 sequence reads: CASSFGGGRSWEQYF. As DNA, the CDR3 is TGTGCCAGCAGTTTCGGGGGGGGACGGAGTTGGGAGCAGTACTTC. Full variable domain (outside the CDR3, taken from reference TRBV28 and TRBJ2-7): DVKVTQSSRYLVKRTGEKVFLECVQDMDHENMFWYRQDPGLGLRLIYFSYDVKMKEKGDIPEGYSVSREKKERFSLILESASTNQTSMYLCASSFGGGRSWEQYFGPGTRLTVT.